A single T cell receptor beta chain is shown here with its context. Its antigen remains unidentified. CDR3 length equals 15 residues. CDR1 is SGHRS, CDR2 YFSETQ, per germline. V shed 5 bases, J shed 7 bases, and the junction held 10 bases outside the gene matches. This entry comes from a study of OX40 agonist ivuxolimab in advanced cancers. Study as a whole: Males comprised around 80% of the group, whose mean age was approximately 61 years (range roughly 20 to 90). Among those treated, three patients had partial responses, one with hepatocellular carcinoma and two with cutaneous melanoma.

Study findings and constraints: Several nonresponders also turned out to have low normalized T-cell clonal expansion. Among the least clonally expanded were partial responders at 0.1-3.0 mg/kg.

Profiled with immunoSEQ multiplex PCR; TCRdb holds only in-frame clones, not every one. Of under 80,000 clones in the sample, 75% to 90% were seen once. The chain joins TRBV5-1 to TRBJ1-4; TRBD1 matches at 8 bases. The receptor was isolated from an adult with an advanced solid tumor such as melanoma, head and neck, liver or kidney cancer. The sample in question was CD4+ or CD8+ T cells sorted from blood, obtained in a trial of the OX40 agonist ivuxolimab. CDR3 in amino acids: CASRLTGGRGEKLFF. As DNA, the CDR3 is TGCGCCAGCAGGCTCACAGGGGGAAGGGGTGAAAAACTGTTTTTT.